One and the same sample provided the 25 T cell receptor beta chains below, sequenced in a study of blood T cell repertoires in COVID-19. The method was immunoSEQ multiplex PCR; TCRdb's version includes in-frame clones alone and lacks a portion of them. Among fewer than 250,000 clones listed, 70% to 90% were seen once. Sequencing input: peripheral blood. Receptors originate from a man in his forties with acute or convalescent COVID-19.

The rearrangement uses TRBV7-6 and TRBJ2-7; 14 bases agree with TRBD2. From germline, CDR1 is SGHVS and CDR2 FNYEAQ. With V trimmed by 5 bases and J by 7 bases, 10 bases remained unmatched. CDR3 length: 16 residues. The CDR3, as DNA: TGTGCCAGCAGCGGAGGACTAGCGGGAGGCTTCTGGGAGCAGTACTTC. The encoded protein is CASSGGLAGGFWEQYF.

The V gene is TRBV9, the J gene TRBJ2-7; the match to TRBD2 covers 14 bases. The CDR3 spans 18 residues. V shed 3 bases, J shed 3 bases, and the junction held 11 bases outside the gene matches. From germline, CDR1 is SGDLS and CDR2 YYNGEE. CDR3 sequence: CASSAGTSGGLAVYEQYF. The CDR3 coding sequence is TGTGCCAGCAGCGCCGGGACTAGCGGGGGCCTTGCCGTCTACGAGCAGTACTTC.

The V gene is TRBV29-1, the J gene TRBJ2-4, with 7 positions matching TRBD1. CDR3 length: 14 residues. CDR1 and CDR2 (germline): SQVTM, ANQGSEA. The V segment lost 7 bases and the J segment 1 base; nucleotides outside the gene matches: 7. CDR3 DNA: TGCAGCGCCACAGGGGATACGGCCAAAAACATTCAGTACTTC. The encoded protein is CSATGDTAKNIQYF.

CDR3 region: CASRVGEANYGYTF. The CDR3 nucleotides are TGTGCCAGTAGGGTTGGCGAGGCTAACTATGGCTACACCTTC. The chain joins TRBV19 to TRBJ1-2; D is undetermined. The germline CDR1 and CDR2 sequences are LNHDA and SQIVND (reference sequence). The V end was cut by 6 bases, the J end by 0 bases, with 11 bases between. This CDR3 is 14 amino acids long.

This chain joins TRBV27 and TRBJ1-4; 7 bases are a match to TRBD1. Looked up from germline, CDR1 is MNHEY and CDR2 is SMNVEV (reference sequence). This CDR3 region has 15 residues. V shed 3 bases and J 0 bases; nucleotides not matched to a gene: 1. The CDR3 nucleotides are TGTGCCAGCAGTTTTACAGGGGCAACTAATGAAAAACTGTTTTTT. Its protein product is CASSFTGATNEKLFF.

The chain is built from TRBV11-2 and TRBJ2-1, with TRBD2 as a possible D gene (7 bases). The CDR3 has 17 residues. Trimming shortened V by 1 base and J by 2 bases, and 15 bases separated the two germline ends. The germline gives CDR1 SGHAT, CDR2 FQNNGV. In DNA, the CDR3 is TGTGCCAGCAGCTTAGGGGGGCTAGCGGAAACCTACAATGAGCAGTTCTTC. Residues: CASSLGGLAETYNEQFF.

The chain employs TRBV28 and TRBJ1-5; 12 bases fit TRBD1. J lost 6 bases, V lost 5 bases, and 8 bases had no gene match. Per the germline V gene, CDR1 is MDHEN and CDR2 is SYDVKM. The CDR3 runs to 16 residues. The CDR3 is CASSAPGTGGVQPQHF. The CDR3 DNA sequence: TGTGCCAGCAGTGCCCCCGGGACAGGGGGCGTTCAGCCCCAGCATTTT.

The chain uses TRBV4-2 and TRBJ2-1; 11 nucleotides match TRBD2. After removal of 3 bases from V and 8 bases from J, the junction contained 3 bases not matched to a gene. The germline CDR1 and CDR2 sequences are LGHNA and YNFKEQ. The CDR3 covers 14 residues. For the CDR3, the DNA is TGTGCCAGCAGCCAGGGACTAGCGGTGGATGAGCAGTTCTTC. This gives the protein CASSQGLAVDEQFF.

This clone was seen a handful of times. In DNA, the CDR3 is TGTGCCAGCAGGGCCGTCGGGGGCTCCTACAATGAGCAGTTCTTC. Its translation: CASRAVGGSYNEQFF. The chain couples TRBV2 to TRBJ2-1, with a tentative D call TRBD2 (6 bases). Trimming left V 6 bases short and J 0 bases short, with 12 bases between. Germline lookup yields CDR1 SNHLY and CDR2 FYNNEI. The CDR3 is 15 residues long.

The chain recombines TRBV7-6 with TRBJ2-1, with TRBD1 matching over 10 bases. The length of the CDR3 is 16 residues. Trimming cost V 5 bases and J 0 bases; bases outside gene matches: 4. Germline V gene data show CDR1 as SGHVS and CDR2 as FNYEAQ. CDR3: CASSLTGGSSYNEQFF. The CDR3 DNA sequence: TGTGCCAGCAGCCTGACAGGGGGCAGCTCCTACAATGAGCAGTTCTTC. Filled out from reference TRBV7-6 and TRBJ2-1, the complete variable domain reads GAGVSQSPRYKVTKRGQDVALRCDPISGHVSLYWYRQALGQGPEFLTYFNYEAQQDKSGLPNDRFSAERPEGSISTLTIQRTEQRDSAMYRCASSLTGGSSYNEQFFGPGTRLTVL.

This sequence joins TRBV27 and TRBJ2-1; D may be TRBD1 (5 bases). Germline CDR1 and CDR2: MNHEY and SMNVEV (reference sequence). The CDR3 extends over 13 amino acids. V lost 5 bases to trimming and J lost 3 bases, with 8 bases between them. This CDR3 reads CASSVDSYNEQFF. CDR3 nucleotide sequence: TGTGCCAGCAGTGTCGACAGCTACAATGAGCAGTTCTTC.

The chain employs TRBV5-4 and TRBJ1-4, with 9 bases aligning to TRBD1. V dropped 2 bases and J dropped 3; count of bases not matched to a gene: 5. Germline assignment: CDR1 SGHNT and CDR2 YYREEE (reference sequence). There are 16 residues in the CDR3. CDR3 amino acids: CASSFTGGAANEKLFF. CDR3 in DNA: TGTGCCAGCAGCTTTACAGGGGGCGCGGCTAATGAAAAACTGTTTTTT.

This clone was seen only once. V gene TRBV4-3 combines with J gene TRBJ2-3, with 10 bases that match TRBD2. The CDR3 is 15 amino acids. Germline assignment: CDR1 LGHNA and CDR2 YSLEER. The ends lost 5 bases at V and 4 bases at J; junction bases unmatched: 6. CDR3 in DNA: TGCGCCAGCAGCATCCTAGCGGGAGTAGCAGATACGCAGTATTTT. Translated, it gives CASSILAGVADTQYF.

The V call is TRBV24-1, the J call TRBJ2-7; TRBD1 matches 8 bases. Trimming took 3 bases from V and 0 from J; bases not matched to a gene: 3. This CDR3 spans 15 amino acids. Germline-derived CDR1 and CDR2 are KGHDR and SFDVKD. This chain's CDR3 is CATSDGTGLSYEQYF. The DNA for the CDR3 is TGTGCCACCAGTGATGGGACAGGACTCTCCTACGAGCAGTACTTC.

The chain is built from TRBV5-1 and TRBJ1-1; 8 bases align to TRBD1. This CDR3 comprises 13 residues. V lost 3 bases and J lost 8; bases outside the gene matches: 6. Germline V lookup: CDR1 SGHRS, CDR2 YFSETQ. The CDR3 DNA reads TGCGCCAGCAGCTCAGAGGGGACAGGAGAAGCTTTCTTT. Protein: CASSSEGTGEAFF.

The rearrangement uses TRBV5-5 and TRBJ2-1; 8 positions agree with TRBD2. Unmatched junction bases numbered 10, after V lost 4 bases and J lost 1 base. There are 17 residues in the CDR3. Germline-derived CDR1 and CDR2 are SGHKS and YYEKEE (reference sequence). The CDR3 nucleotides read TGTGCCAGCAGCGGAATCGAGGTAGCGGGATCCTACAATGAGCAGTTCTTC. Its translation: CASSGIEVAGSYNEQFF.

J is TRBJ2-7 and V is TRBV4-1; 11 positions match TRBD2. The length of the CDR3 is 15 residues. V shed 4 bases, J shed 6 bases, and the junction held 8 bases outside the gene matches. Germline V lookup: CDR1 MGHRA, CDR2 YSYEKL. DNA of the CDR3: TGCGCCAGCAGCCTCTTAGCGGGAGGGCCGGGCGAGCAGTACTTC. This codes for CASSLLAGGPGEQYF.

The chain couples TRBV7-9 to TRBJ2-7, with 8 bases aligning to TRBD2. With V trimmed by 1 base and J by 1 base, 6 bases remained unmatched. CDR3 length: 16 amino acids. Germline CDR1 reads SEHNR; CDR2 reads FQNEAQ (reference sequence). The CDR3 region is CASSLGVAGHSYEQYF. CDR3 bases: TGTGCCAGCAGCTTAGGAGTAGCGGGACATTCCTACGAGCAGTACTTC.

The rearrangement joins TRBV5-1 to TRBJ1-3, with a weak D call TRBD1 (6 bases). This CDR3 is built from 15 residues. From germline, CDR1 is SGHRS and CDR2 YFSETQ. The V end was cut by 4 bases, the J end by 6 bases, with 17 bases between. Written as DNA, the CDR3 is TGCGCCAGCAGCCCCCGCCCGGACAGCACAAACACCATATATTTT. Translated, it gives CASSPRPDSTNTIYF.

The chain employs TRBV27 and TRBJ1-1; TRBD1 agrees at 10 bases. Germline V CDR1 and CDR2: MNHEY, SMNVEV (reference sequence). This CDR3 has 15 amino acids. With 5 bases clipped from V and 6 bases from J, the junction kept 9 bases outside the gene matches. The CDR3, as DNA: TGTGCCAGCAGTACCCCCGGGACAGGGGTAGCTGAAGCTTTCTTT. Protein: CASSTPGTGVAEAFF.

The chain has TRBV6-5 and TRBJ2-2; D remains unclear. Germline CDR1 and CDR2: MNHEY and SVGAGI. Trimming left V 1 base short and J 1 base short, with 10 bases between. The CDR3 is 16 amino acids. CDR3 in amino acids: CASSYLANLNTGELFF. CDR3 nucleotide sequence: TGTGCCAGCAGTTACTTAGCCAACTTGAACACCGGGGAGCTGTTTTTT.

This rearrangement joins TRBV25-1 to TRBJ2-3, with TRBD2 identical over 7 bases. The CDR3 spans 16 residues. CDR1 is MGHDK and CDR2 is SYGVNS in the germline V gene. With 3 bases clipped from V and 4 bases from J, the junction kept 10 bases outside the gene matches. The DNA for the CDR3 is TGTGCCAGCAGTGATCGGGACTACGAAAAATCAGATACGCAGTATTTT. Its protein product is CASSDRDYEKSDTQYF.

The CDR3 reads CASSLGQGVYGYTF. CDR3 nucleotides: TGTGCCAGCAGTTTAGGGCAGGGGGTCTATGGCTACACCTTC. The chain couples TRBV27 to TRBJ1-2, with 7 bases aligning to TRBD1. Looked up from germline, CDR1 is MNHEY and CDR2 is SMNVEV (reference sequence). J lost 4 bases, V lost 2 bases, and 4 bases had no gene match. The CDR3 runs 14 residues.

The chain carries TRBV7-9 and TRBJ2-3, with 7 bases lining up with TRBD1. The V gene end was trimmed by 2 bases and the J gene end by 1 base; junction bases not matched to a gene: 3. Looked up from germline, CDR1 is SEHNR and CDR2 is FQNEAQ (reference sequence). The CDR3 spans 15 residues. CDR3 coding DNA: TGTGCCAGCAGCTTAAGCGGACAGGGCACAGATACGCAGTATTTT. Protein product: CASSLSGQGTDTQYF.

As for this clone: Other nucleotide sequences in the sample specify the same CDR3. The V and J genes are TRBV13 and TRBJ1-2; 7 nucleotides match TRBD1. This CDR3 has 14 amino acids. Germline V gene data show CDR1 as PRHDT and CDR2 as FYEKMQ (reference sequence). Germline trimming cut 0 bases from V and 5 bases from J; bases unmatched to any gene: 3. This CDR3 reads CASSLGTGNYGYTF. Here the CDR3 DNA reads TGTGCCAGCAGCTTAGGGACAGGGAATTATGGCTACACCTTC.